This T cell receptor (beta chain) was found in a study of CD4 T cells in relation to SARS-CoV-2 and coronaviruses. On the study more broadly: TCR beta CDR3s were sequenced after approximately nine-day antigen culture of PBMCs. Median patient age was approximately 40 years, spanning 21 to 72 years.

J gave up 8 bases and V 6 bases, and 8 bases lay outside the gene matches. CDR3 length equals 16 residues. Germline V lookup: CDR1 MNHEY, CDR2 SMNVEV (reference sequence). For less than eleven days, around 91,000 sorted CD4+ cells grew with T cell-depleted PBMCs and CEF. Assay used: immunoSEQ multiplex PCR; TCRdb lists only in-frame clones, some missing. The table includes 41,000 or so clones, 82% detected once. A remark on this clone: Its antigen is still unknown.

The sample consisted of naive CD4+ T cells from PBMCs, cultured in vitro. Indicated subset: naive CD4+ T cells isolated by negative enrichment. The genes are TRBV27 and TRBJ2-1, with 15 positions matching TRBD2. This sequence originates from an adult with COVID-19. For the CDR3, the DNA is TGTGCCAGCAGCGGACTAGCGGGAGGGATTTGGGATGAGCAGTTCTTC. It is translated as CASSGLAGGIWDEQFF.